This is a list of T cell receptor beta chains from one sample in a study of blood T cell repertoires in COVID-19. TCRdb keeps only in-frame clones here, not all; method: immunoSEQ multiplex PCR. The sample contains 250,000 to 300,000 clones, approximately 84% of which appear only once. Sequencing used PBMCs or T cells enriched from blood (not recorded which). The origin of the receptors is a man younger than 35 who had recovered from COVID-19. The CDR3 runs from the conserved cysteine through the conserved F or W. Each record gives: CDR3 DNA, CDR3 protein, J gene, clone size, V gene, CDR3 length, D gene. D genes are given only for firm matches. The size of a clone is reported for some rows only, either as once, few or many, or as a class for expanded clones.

DNA: TGTGCCAGCAGCGAAGACAGTTCCTACGAGCAGTACTTC
CDR3: CASSEDSSYEQYF
J: TRBJ2-7
size: NA
V: TRBV9
length: 13
D: NA

DNA: TGCGCCAGCAGCATAGACAGCGGGGGGGATACGCAGTATTTT
CDR3: CASSIDSGGDTQYF
J: TRBJ2-3
size: once
V: TRBV5-1
length: 14
D: TRBD2

DNA: TGTGCCAGCAGTGGAGGTGGAACTGAAGCTTTCTTT
CDR3: CASSGGGTEAFF
J: TRBJ1-1
size: NA
V: TRBV25-1
length: 12
D: NA

DNA: TGTGCCAGCAGTCCTCGCGGGGGTGGGGTGTTTTTT
CDR3: CASSPRGGGVFF
J: TRBJ2-2
size: NA
V: TRBV12-3/TRBV12-4
length: 12
D: TRBD2

DNA: TGTGCCAGCAGTTACTCGGGGACAGGGGGCTACAATGAGCAGTTCTTC
CDR3: CASSYSGTGGYNEQFF
J: TRBJ2-1
size: once
V: TRBV6-5
length: 16
D: TRBD1

DNA: TGTGCCAGCAGCAAAACTAGACAGGGGGCGTTCTACGAGCAGTACTTC
CDR3: CASSKTRQGAFYEQYF
J: TRBJ2-7
size: NA
V: TRBV7-6
length: 16
D: TRBD1

DNA: TGCGCCAGCAGCCAAGATCCCCTGGACAGACTTAACACCGGGGAGCTGTTTTTT
CDR3: CASSQDPLDRLNTGELFF
J: TRBJ2-2
size: NA
V: TRBV4-1
length: 18
D: NA

DNA: TGCGCCAGCAGCCCGGGACAGGGCATTCGTACCGGGGAGCTGTTTTTT
CDR3: CASSPGQGIRTGELFF
J: TRBJ2-2
size: few
V: TRBV5-1
length: 16
D: TRBD1

DNA: TGCGCCAGCAGCTCGGGACAGCTGAACGCAGATACGCAGTATTTT
CDR3: CASSSGQLNADTQYF
J: TRBJ2-3
size: NA
V: TRBV10-2
length: 15
D: TRBD1

DNA: TGTGCCAGCAGCTCGAGGACAGGGGGCGCCGGGGAGCTGTTTTTT
CDR3: CASSSRTGGAGELFF
J: TRBJ2-2
size: once
V: TRBV7-2
length: 15
D: TRBD1

DNA: TGTGCCAGCACCGAGCAGGGGATCTACGAGCAGTACTTC
CDR3: CASTEQGIYEQYF
J: TRBJ2-7
size: few
V: TRBV25-1
length: 13
D: NA

DNA: TGTGCCAGCAGCGAGGGCCCGAGGCAGCCCCAGCATTTT
CDR3: CASSEGPRQPQHF
J: TRBJ1-5
size: NA
V: TRBV11-1
length: 13
D: NA

DNA: TGCGCCAGCGGGTGGACAGGGTCTAATGAAAAACTGTTTTTT
CDR3: CASGWTGSNEKLFF
J: TRBJ1-4
size: NA
V: TRBV5-1
length: 14
D: TRBD1

DNA: TGTGCCAGCAGTTTAGTTACAGGGGCAAGGCGCAATCAGCCCCAGCATTTT
CDR3: CASSLVTGARRNQPQHF
J: TRBJ1-5
size: NA
V: TRBV28
length: 17
D: TRBD1

DNA: TGTGCCAGCAGCTTAGGGGGGGTTCGAGATGGCTACACCTTC
CDR3: CASSLGGVRDGYTF
J: TRBJ1-2
size: NA
V: TRBV7-8
length: 14
D: NA

DNA: TGTGCCAGCCCCGGCACCGCAGGGGACGGGGAGCTGTTTTTT
CDR3: CASPGTAGDGELFF
J: TRBJ2-2
size: NA
V: TRBV11-2
length: 14
D: NA

DNA: TGTGCCACTAAGACCTCATCCACAGGGAAAGTCGCGTTTCGAGGAAACACCATATATTTT
CDR3: CATKTSSTGKVAFRGNTIYF
J: TRBJ1-3
size: once
V: TRBV19
length: 20
D: NA

DNA: TGTGCCAGCAGCCAAGCACAGGGTCAGCCCCAGCATTTT
CDR3: CASSQAQGQPQHF
J: TRBJ1-5
size: few
V: TRBV3-1/TRBV3-2
length: 13
D: NA

DNA: TGTGCCTGGAGTCTTGGGACAGGGCGGAATGGCTACACCTTC
CDR3: CAWSLGTGRNGYTF
J: TRBJ1-2
size: NA
V: TRBV30
length: 14
D: TRBD1

DNA: TGTGCCAGCAGCTCCACGAACAGGGGACTCCTCTATGGGGTCTACGAGCAGTACTTC
CDR3: CASSSTNRGLLYGVYEQYF
J: TRBJ2-7
size: NA
V: TRBV5-5
length: 19
D: NA

DNA: TGTGCCAGCAGTTTTGGTGTGCTTGGAGAACCGAACACTGAAGCTTTCTTT
CDR3: CASSFGVLGEPNTEAFF
J: TRBJ1-1
size: NA
V: TRBV27
length: 17
D: NA

DNA: TGTGCCAGTAGTCCTGGACTAGCGGACCCCTACGAGCAGTACTTC
CDR3: CASSPGLADPYEQYF
J: TRBJ2-7
size: NA
V: TRBV19
length: 15
D: TRBD2

DNA: TGTGCCACCAGTGATTTATTCGGACAGGGGGGAGAGACCCAGTACTTC
CDR3: CATSDLFGQGGETQYF
J: TRBJ2-5
size: NA
V: TRBV24-1
length: 16
D: TRBD1